The rows below give T cell receptor beta chains drawn from one sample of a study. One entry per CDR3 protein results from TCRdb running MiXCR on the 5' RACE reads. The data show about 10,000 distinct CDR3 sequences, 14% seen once. The source material was Tregs sorted from blood. All receptors come from a female donor with breast cancer. The CDR3 runs from the conserved cysteine through the conserved F or W. A D gene is named only where the DNA matches it firmly. Part of the rows lack a size; the others show once, few, many or a class for expanded clones.

many TRBD1 TRBJ2-4 TRBV28 TGTGCCAGCAGTTCGGGACAGTTATCGGGCATTCAGTACTTC CASSSGQLSGIQYF
many TRBD2 TRBJ2-5 TRBV20-1 TGCAGTGCTAGACCTCCTAGCGGGATACAAGAGACCCAGTACTTC CSARPPSGIQETQYF
medium-sized . TRBJ2-3 TRBV10-2 TGCGCCAGCATTGACAGGATCTCAGATACGCAGTATTTT CASIDRISDTQYF
medium-sized . TRBJ2-7 TRBV5-1 TGCGCCAGCAGCTTGGAGGGAAGATCCTACGAGCAGTACTTC CASSLEGRSYEQYF
medium-sized TRBD2 TRBJ2-2 TRBV12-3/TRBV12-4 TGTGCCAGCAGCCCTATGCTAGCGGGAAGTACCGGGGAGCTGTTTTTT CASSPMLAGSTGELFF
medium-sized . TRBJ2-2 TRBV7-2 TGTGCCAGTCACCGGGACACGGACACCGGGGAGCTGTTTTTT CASHRDTDTGELFF
medium-sized . TRBJ2-3 TRBV5-1 TGCGCCAGCAGCTGGACTAGCACAGATACGCAGTATTTT CASSWTSTDTQYF
many . TRBJ1-1 TRBV24-1 TGTGCCACCAGTGACCCCGGGGGTGAAGCTTTCTTT CATSDPGGEAFF
. TRBD1 TRBJ2-1 TRBV10-3 TGTGCCAGCAGTTACAGGGGGGATGAGCAGTTCTTC CASSYRGDEQFF
many . TRBJ1-1 TRBV27 TGTGCCAGCAGTTTACGTTTCGGAAGGAGGATGAACACTGAAGCTTTCTTT CASSLRFGRRMNTEAFF
medium-sized . TRBJ2-3 TRBV6-5 TGTGCCAGCAGTTCCACCTGGGACTCCAATAGCTTATTT CASSSTWDSNSLF
. TRBD1 TRBJ2-3 TRBV9 TGTACCAGCAGCGGAGGGACAGGGGGCACAGATACGCAGTATTTT CTSSGGTGGTDTQYF
few . TRBJ1-5 TRBV6-2/TRBV6-3 TGTGCCAGCCACAGAGAGGGGAATCAGCCCCAGCATTTT CASHREGNQPQHF
many . TRBJ2-7 TRBV7-8 TGTGCCAGCAGGCCCAGGTCCGGAGGATTCGAGCAGTACTTC CASRPRSGGFEQYF
many . TRBJ2-1 TRBV29-1 TGCAGCGTTGTTCTGAGCGGACAAAGATTCTACAATGAGCAGTTCTTC CSVVLSGQRFYNEQFF
. TRBD2 TRBJ2-1 TRBV5-1 TGCGCCAGCAGCTGGACTAGCAGCTACAATGAGCAGTTCTTC CASSWTSSYNEQFF
medium-sized TRBD1 TRBJ2-2 TRBV6-5 TGTGCCAGCAGCCGGGACAGGGCTTACCACGGGGAGCTGTTTTTT CASSRDRAYHGELFF
many TRBD2 TRBJ2-5 TRBV27 TGTGCCAGCAGCGGGGCGGGAGAAAGAGAGACCCAGTACTTC CASSGAGERETQYF
. . TRBJ1-5 TRBV30 TGTTCCTGGAGTGCGGGGGCGGCAGGGACTGATCAGCCCCAGCATTTT CSWSAGAAGTDQPQHF
few TRBD1 TRBJ1-2 TRBV12-3/TRBV12-4 TGTGCCAGCAGTCGGGGGGCAGGGGGCACCTATGGCTACACCTTC CASSRGAGGTYGYTF
many . TRBJ2-3 TRBV9 TGTGCCAGCAGCGTTCGACAGGAGGCGGATACGCAGTATTTT CASSVRQEADTQYF
. TRBD2 TRBJ2-1 TRBV5-4 TGTGCCAGCAGCGTGTATAGCGGGGTCTACAATGAGCAGTTCTTC CASSVYSGVYNEQFF
medium-sized TRBD1 TRBJ2-7 TRBV10-3 TGTGCCATCAGTGAGTCAAGGGGGCGCGACGAGCAGTACTTC CAISESRGRDEQYF
. TRBD1 TRBJ1-4 TRBV30 TGTGCCTCAAGGGACAGGGGGCCGACGAATGAAAAACTGTTTTTT CASRDRGPTNEKLFF
many . TRBJ2-2 TRBV29-1 TGCAGCGTTGAAGATCGCGGTGCGAACACCGGGGAGCTGTTTTTT CSVEDRGANTGELFF
medium-sized TRBD1 TRBJ1-6 TRBV4-1 TGCGCCAGCAGCCCGGACGGGACAGGGAGGGGTTCACCCCTCCACTTT CASSPDGTGRGSPLHF
few . TRBJ1-5 TRBV23-1 TGCGCCAGCAGTCATTTCTTAGGGGGAAGCAGGCCGGGCAATCAGCCCCAGCATTTT CASSHFLGGSRPGNQPQHF
medium-sized TRBD1 TRBJ1-4 TRBV28 TGTGCCAGCAGTCTAGGACAGGGAGGTATGAAACTGTTTTTT CASSLGQGGMKLFF
medium-sized . TRBJ2-5 TRBV7-2 TGTGCCAGCAGCCCTCGAGTGGGGGAGACCCAGTACTTC CASSPRVGETQYF
medium-sized TRBD1 TRBJ2-5 TRBV5-1 TGCGCCAGCAGCTTGGCACAGGGGTTTTTGGAGACCCAGTACTTC CASSLAQGFLETQYF
. . TRBJ2-7 TRBV7-9 TGTGCCAGCAGCTTAGTACAGGGCGTCTTTCGCTCCTACGAGCAGTACTTC CASSLVQGVFRSYEQYF
many . TRBJ2-2 TRBV12-3/TRBV12-4 TGTGCCAGCAGTGGGGTGGGTGGCCTCGACACCGGGGAGCTGTTTTTT CASSGVGGLDTGELFF
medium-sized . TRBJ1-2 TRBV6-1 TGTGCCAGCAGTGATATGGGGTTAACTAACTATGGCTACACCTTC CASSDMGLTNYGYTF
medium-sized TRBD1 TRBJ2-6 TRBV12-3/TRBV12-4 TGTGCCAGCTCGACAGGGGCTGGGGCCAACGTCCTGACTTTC CASSTGAGANVLTF
medium-sized . TRBJ2-5 TRBV12-3/TRBV12-4 TGTGCCAGCAGTCGGTCCGAGACCCAGTACTTC CASSRSETQYF
medium-sized . TRBJ1-5 TRBV15 TGTGCCACCAGCAGCGTCCTGAAGAGGCCCCAGCATTTT CATSSVLKRPQHF
many . TRBJ1-2 TRBV7-6 TGTGCCAGCAGCTTCTTCGGTGGGGATGGCTACACCTTC CASSFFGGDGYTF
many . TRBJ2-1 TRBV9 TGTGCCAGCAGCGTGGGGCCCGAAAGGAGCAATGAGCAGTTCTTC CASSVGPERSNEQFF
. . TRBJ1-4 TRBV12-3/TRBV12-4 TGTGCCAGCAGCTACAGCACCGGCAACGATAGACTGTTTTTT CASSYSTGNDRLFF
medium-sized . TRBJ1-5 TRBV6-1 TGTGCCAGCAGTGAGAGGTTTTCGGGGAATCAGCCCCAGCATTTT CASSERFSGNQPQHF
many . TRBJ2-3 TRBV7-2 TGTGCCAGCAGCTTCTTCGGGACTAGCACAGATACGCAGTATTTT CASSFFGTSTDTQYF
many TRBD1 TRBJ2-3 TRBV24-1 TGTGCCACCAGTGATTTGAGGCCCACAGGGGGCGGAACAGATACGCAGTATTTT CATSDLRPTGGGTDTQYF
medium-sized . TRBJ2-5 TRBV5-1 TGCGCCAGCAGCTTCGACCCAGGAGAGACCCAGTACTTC CASSFDPGETQYF